This T cell receptor beta chain is drawn from a study of shared clonotypes between healthy human individuals. Points on this clone: Its target is unknown.

Findings of the study overall: Blood was the only sampled material, and tissue repertoires likely differ.

Template for every sorted-subset replicate PCR totaled about 0.2 ug DNA, about 30,000 T cell genomes. TCRdb keeps only in-frame clones here, not all; method: immunoSEQ multiplex PCR. The sample consists of a few million clones, around 95% of them appearing once. The source material was naive CD4+ T cells sorted from blood. Noted subset: CD45RA+ positively selected. This TCR was recovered from a man in his late teens or twenties in good health.

This chain's CDR3 is CASSLGQRVLNTEAFF. The CDR3 DNA reads TGCGCCAGCAGCTTGGGTCAGAGAGTCTTGAACACTGAAGCTTTCTTT. V gene TRBV5-1 combines with J gene TRBJ1-1, with unresolved D. The germline V gene has CDR1 SGHRS and CDR2 YFSETQ. V lost 0 bases and J lost 0, with 12 bases in between. The CDR3 covers 16 residues.